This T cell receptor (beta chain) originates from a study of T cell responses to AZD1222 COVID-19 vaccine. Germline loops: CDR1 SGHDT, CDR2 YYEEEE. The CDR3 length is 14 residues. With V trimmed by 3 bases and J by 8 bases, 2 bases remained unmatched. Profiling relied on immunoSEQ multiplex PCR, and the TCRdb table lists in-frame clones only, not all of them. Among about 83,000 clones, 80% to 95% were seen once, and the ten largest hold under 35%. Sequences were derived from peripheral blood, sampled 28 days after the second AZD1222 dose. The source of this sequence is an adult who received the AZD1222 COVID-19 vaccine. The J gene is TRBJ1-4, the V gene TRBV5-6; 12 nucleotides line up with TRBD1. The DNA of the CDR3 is TGTGCCAGCAGCTCGGGACAGGGGGCGGAAAAACTGTTTTTT. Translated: CASSSGQGAEKLFF.